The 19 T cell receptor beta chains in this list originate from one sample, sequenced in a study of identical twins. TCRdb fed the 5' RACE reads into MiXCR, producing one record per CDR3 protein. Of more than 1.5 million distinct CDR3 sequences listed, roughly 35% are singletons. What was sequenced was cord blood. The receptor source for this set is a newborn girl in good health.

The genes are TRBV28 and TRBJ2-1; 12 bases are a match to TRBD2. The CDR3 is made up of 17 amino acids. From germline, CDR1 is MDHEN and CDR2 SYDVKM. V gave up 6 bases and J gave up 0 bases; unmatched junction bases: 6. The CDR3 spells CASRPSSGGASYNEQFF. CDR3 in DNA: TGTGCCAGCAGGCCCTCTAGCGGGGGGGCCTCCTACAATGAGCAGTTCTTC.

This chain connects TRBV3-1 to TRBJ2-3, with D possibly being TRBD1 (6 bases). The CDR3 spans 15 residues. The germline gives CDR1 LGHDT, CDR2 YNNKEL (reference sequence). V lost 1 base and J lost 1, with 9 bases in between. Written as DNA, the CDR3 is TGTGCCAGCAGCCAAGGACAGGCTCGCACAGATACGCAGTATTTT. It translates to CASSQGQARTDTQYF.

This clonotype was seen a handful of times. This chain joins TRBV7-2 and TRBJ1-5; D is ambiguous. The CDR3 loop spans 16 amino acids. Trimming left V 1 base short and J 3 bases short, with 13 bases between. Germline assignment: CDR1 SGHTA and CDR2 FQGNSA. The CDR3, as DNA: TGTGCCAGCAGCTTAGGGATGTTACGGGACAATCAGCCCCAGCATTTT. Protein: CASSLGMLRDNQPQHF.

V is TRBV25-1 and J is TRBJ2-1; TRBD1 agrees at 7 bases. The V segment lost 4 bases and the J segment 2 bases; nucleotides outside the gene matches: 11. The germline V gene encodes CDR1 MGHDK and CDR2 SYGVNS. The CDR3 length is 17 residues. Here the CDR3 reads CASSGLQNRGPYNEQFF. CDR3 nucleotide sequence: TGTGCCAGCAGTGGCCTGCAGAACAGGGGCCCCTACAATGAGCAGTTCTTC.

The CDR3 bases are TGTGCCAGCAGCCAGATGGCGTGGGGCGCAGGGGGCTCTGGAACTGAAGCTTTCTTT. This sequence encodes CASSQMAWGAGGSGTEAFF. The chain combines TRBV14 with TRBJ1-1, with 8 bases lining up with TRBD1. Germline V gives CDR1 SGHDN, CDR2 FVKESK. The CDR3 is made up of 19 amino acids. The J segment lost 5 bases and the V segment lost 3 bases, leaving 20 bases of the junction unmatched.

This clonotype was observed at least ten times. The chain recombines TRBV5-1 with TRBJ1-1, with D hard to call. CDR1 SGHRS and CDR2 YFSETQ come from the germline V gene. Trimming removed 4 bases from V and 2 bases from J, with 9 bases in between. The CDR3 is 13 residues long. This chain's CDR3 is CASSPESNTEAFF. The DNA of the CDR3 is TGCGCCAGCAGCCCCGAGTCAAACACTGAAGCTTTCTTT. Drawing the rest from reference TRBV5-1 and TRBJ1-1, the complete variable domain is KAGVTQTPRYLIKTRGQQVTLSCSPISGHRSVSWYQQTPGQGLQFLFEYFSETQRNKGNFPGRFSGRQFSNSRSEMNVSTLELGDSALYLCASSPESNTEAFFGQGTRLTVV.

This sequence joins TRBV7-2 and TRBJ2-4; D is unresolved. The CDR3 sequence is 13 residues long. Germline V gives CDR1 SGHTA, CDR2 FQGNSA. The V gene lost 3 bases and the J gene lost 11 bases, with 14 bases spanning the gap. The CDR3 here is CASSLSPLGVQYF. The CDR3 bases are TGTGCCAGCAGCTTGTCACCCCTGGGCGTTCAGTACTTC.

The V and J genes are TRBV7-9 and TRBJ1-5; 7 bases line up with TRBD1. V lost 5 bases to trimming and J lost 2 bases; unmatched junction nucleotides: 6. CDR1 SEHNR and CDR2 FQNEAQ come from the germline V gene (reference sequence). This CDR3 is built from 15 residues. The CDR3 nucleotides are TGTGCCAGCAGCCCCGACAGGGTTCGCAATCAGCCCCAGCATTTT. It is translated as CASSPDRVRNQPQHF. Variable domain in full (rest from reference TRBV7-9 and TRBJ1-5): DTGVSQNPRHKITKRGQNVTFRCDPISEHNRLYWYRQTLGQGPEFLTYFQNEAQLEKSRLLSDRFSAERPKGSFSTLEIQRTEQGDSAMYLCASSPDRVRNQPQHFGDGTRLSIL.

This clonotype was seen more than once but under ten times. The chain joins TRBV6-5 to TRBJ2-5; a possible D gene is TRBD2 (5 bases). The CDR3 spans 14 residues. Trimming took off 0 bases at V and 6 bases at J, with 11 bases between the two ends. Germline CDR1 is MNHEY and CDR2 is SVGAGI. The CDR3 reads CASSYSRTGKTQYF. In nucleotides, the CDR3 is TGTGCCAGCAGTTACTCGAGGACGGGAAAGACCCAGTACTTC.

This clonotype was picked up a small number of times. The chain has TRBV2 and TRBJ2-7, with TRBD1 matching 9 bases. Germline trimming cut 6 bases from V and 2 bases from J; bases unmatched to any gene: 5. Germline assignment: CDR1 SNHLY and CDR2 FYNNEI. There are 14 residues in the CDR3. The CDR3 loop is CASRDRGLTYEQYF. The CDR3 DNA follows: TGTGCCAGCAGGGACAGGGGTCTTACCTACGAGCAGTACTTC.

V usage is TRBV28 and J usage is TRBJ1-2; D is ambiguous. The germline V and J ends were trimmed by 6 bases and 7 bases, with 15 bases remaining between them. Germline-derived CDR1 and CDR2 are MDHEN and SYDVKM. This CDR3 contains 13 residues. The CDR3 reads CASSLASRPGYTF. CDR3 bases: TGTGCCAGCAGCTTAGCCTCCCGCCCTGGCTACACCTTC.

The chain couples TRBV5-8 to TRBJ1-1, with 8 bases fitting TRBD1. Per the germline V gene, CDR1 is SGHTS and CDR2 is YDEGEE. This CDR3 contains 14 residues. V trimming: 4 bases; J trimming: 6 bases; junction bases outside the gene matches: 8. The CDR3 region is CASSKRTGSPEAFF. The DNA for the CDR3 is TGTGCCAGCAGCAAGCGGACAGGGAGCCCTGAAGCTTTCTTT.

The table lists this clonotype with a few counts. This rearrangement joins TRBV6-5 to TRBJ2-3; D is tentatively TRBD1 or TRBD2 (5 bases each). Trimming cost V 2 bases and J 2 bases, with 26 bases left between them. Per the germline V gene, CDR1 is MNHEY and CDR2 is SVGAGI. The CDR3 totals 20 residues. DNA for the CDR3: TGTGCCAGCAGTTACAAGGAGCGATGGCGGCTAGGGGACCCCACAGATACGCAGTATTTT. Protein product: CASSYKERWRLGDPTDTQYF.

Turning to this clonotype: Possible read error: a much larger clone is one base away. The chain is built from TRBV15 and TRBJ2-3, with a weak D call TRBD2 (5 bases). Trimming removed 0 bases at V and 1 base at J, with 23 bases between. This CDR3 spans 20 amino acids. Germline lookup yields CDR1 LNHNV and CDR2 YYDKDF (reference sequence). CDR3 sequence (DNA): TGTGCCACCAGCAGAGATCAGGTTCTAGCCCAAAGTCACGGCACAGATACGCAGTATTTT. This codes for CATSRDQVLAQSHGTDTQYF.

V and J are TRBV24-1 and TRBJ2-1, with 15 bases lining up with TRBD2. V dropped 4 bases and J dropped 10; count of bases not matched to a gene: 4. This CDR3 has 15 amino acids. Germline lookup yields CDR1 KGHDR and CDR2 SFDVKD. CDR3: CATSEGGTSGGEQFF. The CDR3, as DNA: TGTGCCACCAGTGAGGGAGGGACTAGCGGGGGGGAGCAGTTCTTC.

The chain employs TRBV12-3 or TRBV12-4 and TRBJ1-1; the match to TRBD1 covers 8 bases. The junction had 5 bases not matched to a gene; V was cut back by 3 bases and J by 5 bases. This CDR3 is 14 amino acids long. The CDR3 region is CASSLGQELTEAFF. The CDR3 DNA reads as TGTGCCAGCAGTTTGGGACAGGAGCTTACTGAAGCTTTCTTT.

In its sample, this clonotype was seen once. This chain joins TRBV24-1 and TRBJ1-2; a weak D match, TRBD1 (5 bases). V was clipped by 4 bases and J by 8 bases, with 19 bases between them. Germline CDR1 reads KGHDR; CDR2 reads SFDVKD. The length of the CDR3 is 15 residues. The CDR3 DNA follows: TGTGCCACCAGTGACCCCAGGGCCCCTACTAGAGGCTACACCTTC. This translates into CATSDPRAPTRGYTF.

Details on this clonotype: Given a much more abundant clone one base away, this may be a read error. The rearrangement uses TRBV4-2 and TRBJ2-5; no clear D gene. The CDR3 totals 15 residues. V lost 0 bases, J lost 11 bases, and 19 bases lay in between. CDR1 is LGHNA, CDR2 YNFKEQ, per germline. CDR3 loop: CASSQERSRYNEQYF. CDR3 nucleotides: TGTGCCAGCAGCCAAGAGAGATCCCGCTACAATGAGCAGTACTTC.

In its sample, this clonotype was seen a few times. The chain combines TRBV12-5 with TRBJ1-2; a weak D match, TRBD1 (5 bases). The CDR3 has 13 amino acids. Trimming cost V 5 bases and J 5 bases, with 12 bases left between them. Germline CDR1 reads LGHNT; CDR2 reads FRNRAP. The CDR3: CASGGDWNYGYTF. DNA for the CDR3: TGTGCTAGTGGTGGGGACTGGAATTATGGCTACACCTTC.